This T cell receptor beta chain was obtained from a study of shared clonotypes between healthy human individuals. The CDR3 sequence is 15 residues long. With 0 bases clipped from V and 5 bases from J, the junction kept 8 bases outside the gene matches. Germline-derived CDR1 and CDR2 are SGHNT and YYREEE (reference sequence). Several immunoSEQ 96-well plates shared each subset's DNA, each plate a replicate. Per the study methods: For the immunoSEQ data, sequences were junction-only without quality scores, so filtering differed. Some clones are missing from TCRdb's copy, which holds only in-frame ones; the method was immunoSEQ multiplex PCR. That table gives V, J and clone size, and the DNA gave D and trimming. The sample gives some 900,000 clones, 76% of which show up once; about 1.5% is in the top ten. Turning to this clone: The antigen is undetermined.

Study outcomes and limitations: Naive subsets usually exceeded memory subsets in estimated richness.

This TCR came from a man younger than 35 in good health. The rearrangement links TRBV5-4 to TRBJ2-7, with 7 bases lining up with TRBD2. The sample comprised memory CD4+ T cells sorted from blood. Documented subset: CD45RA-negative fraction. As DNA, the CDR3 is TGTGCCAGCAGCTTGGCCGTAGCGGGTATCGACGAGCAGTACTTC. This codes for CASSLAVAGIDEQYF.